These 26 T cell receptor beta chains came from one sample sequenced in a study of beta chain features in type 1 diabetes. TCRB transcripts that were expressed got sequenced, as all of the isolated RNA had been reverse transcribed. Some clones are missing from TCRdb's copy, which holds only in-frame ones; the method was immunoSEQ multiplex PCR. Among about 930,000 clones listed, roughly a sixth were seen once. Input material: naive CD4+ T cells from blood. The receptors were gathered from a woman between 18 and 30 years old in good health.

This clone has more than one count but fewer than ten. This chain connects TRBV18 to TRBJ2-3, with 8 bases identical to TRBD1. The CDR3 runs 13 residues. The J segment lost 2 bases and the V segment lost 6 bases, leaving 1 base of the junction unmatched. CDR1 is KGHSH, CDR2 LQKENI, per germline. CDR3: CASSDRVTDTQYF. The CDR3 region has the DNA TGTGCCAGCTCGGACAGGGTCACAGATACGCAGTATTTT.

This clone was observed a handful of times. CDR3: CASSPDRGQPQHF. The CDR3 DNA reads TGCGCCAGCAGCCCCGACCGTGGGCAGCCCCAGCATTTT. The chain is built from TRBV4-3 and TRBJ1-5; D unclear. The CDR3 is 13 amino acids. Trimming pared 4 bases from V and 7 bases from J, leaving 11 bases between. Germline V gene data show CDR1 as LGHNA and CDR2 as YSLEER.

The J gene is TRBJ2-5, the V gene TRBV28; perhaps D is TRBD1 or TRBD2 (5 bases each). Germline CDR1 and CDR2: MDHEN and SYDVKM. V was pared by 6 bases and J by 4 bases, with 18 bases between. The CDR3 contains 15 residues. The DNA for the CDR3 is TGTGCCAGCAGAACGGGCCTCGGGACCCCAGAGACCCAGTACTTC. Its protein is CASRTGLGTPETQYF.

The V gene is TRBV7-2, the J gene TRBJ1-3; no reliable D call. The CDR3 runs 16 residues. Germline V lookup: CDR1 SGHTA, CDR2 FQGNSA. Between the trimmed V and J ends, which lost 1 base and 8 bases, there was a span of 18 bases. The CDR3 region is CASSLDFAVRVDTIYF. CDR3 coding DNA: TGTGCCAGCAGCTTAGACTTCGCAGTCCGGGTGGACACCATATATTTT. Complete variable domain (other parts from reference TRBV7-2 and TRBJ1-3): GAGVSQSPSNKVTEKGKDVELRCDPISGHTALYWYRQSLGQGLEFLIYFQGNSAPDKSGLPSDRFSAERTGGSVSTLTIQRTQQEDSAVYLCASSLDFAVRVDTIYFGEGSWLTVV.

The CDR3 sequence: CASSWPLETQGRTDTQYF. CDR3 DNA: TGCGCCAGCAGCTGGCCCTTGGAGACACAGGGCCGCACAGATACGCAGTATTTT. The genes are TRBV5-1 and TRBJ2-3, with D possibly being TRBD1 (6 bases). CDR3 length: 18 amino acids. The germline gives CDR1 SGHRS, CDR2 YFSETQ. V dropped 3 bases and J dropped 1 base, with 21 bases sitting between them.

The chain uses TRBV5-1 and TRBJ2-7, with TRBD2 matching over 15 bases. The CDR3 sequence is 18 residues long. Germline V gene lookup returns CDR1 SGHRS and CDR2 YFSETQ. V was pared by 2 bases and J by 1 base, with 7 bases of the junction left unmatched. This CDR3 reads CASSLKGLAGGTSYEQYF. The DNA of the CDR3 is TGCGCCAGCAGCTTAAAGGGACTAGCGGGAGGTACATCCTACGAGCAGTACTTC.

To note about this clone: Other DNA variants within this sample encode the same CDR3. The chain couples TRBV6-5 to TRBJ1-1, with 8 nucleotides matching TRBD1. Germline loops: CDR1 MNHEY, CDR2 SVGAGI. The CDR3 consists of 14 residues. Losses at the gene ends were 0 bases for V and 3 bases for J; bases not matched to a gene: 0. The CDR3 nucleotides read TGTGCCAGCAGTTACTCGGGACAGGACACTGAAGCTTTCTTT. It yields the protein CASSYSGQDTEAFF.

The J gene is TRBJ2-2, the V gene TRBV10-1; 8 positions agree with TRBD2. Trimming took 5 bases from V and 5 from J; bases not matched to a gene: 1. The CDR3 sequence is 13 residues long. Per the germline V gene, CDR1 is WNHNN and CDR2 is SYGVQD (reference sequence). The CDR3 nucleotides read TGCGCCAGCAGTAGCGGGAGTACCGGGGAGCTGTTTTTT. Translation: CASSSGSTGELFF.

In its sample, this clone was seen a few times. The chain is built from TRBV13 and TRBJ1-4; D remains ambiguous. CDR1 PRHDT and CDR2 FYEKMQ come from the germline V gene (reference sequence). The CDR3 runs to 14 residues. V was clipped by 1 base and J by 9 bases, with 12 bases between them. CDR3 protein: CASSLAGGSQKLFF. CDR3 nucleotide sequence: TGTGCCAGCAGCTTAGCTGGTGGCTCCCAAAAACTGTTTTTT.

Only a few counts were recorded for this clone. The chain combines TRBV2 with TRBJ2-2; perhaps TRBD1 as D (7 bases). The CDR3 contains 16 residues. V was trimmed by 4 bases and J by 0 bases, leaving 12 bases between them. Germline CDR1 reads SNHLY; CDR2 reads FYNNEI. The CDR3 region has the DNA TGTGCCAGCAGTGTCAGGGGGGCGGCGAACACCGGGGAGCTGTTTTTT. Translated, it gives CASSVRGAANTGELFF.

This clone was picked up a small number of times. This chain uses TRBV7-6 with TRBJ2-3, with 15 bases lining up with TRBD2. This CDR3 contains 19 residues. Germline V gene lookup returns CDR1 SGHVS and CDR2 FNYEAQ. The V gene end was trimmed by 2 bases and the J gene end by 8 bases; junction bases not matched to a gene: 14. The CDR3 sequence is CASSLWGRTSGRGTGTQYF. The CDR3 DNA reads TGTGCCAGCAGCTTATGGGGAAGGACTAGCGGGAGGGGGACCGGTACGCAGTATTTT.

V usage is TRBV2 and J usage is TRBJ1-2; D call uncertain. Trimming pared 10 bases from V and 8 bases from J, leaving 14 bases between. The CDR3 contains 11 residues. In germline, CDR1 is SNHLY, CDR2 FYNNEI. CDR3 bases: TGTGCCACCCTTGTTAACTGGGGCTACACCTTC. Amino acids: CATLVNWGYTF.

This chain connects TRBV15 to TRBJ2-7; 8 positions match TRBD1. This CDR3 contains 16 residues. Germline trimming cut 1 base from V and 4 bases from J; bases unmatched to any gene: 9. Germline V gives CDR1 LNHNV, CDR2 YYDKDF (reference sequence). Written as DNA, the CDR3 is TGTGCCACCAGCAGAGGAGGCGGGACAGGAGTATACGAGCAGTACTTC. The encoded protein is CATSRGGGTGVYEQYF. Full variable domain (outside the CDR3, taken from reference TRBV15 and TRBJ2-7): DAMVIQNPRYQVTQFGKPVTLSCSQTLNHNVMYWYQQKSSQAPKLLFHYYDKDFNNEADTPDNFQSRRPNTSFCFLDIRSPGLGDTAMYLCATSRGGGTGVYEQYFGPGTRLTVT.

This chain connects TRBV19 to TRBJ2-1; maybe TRBD2 (6 bases). Germline CDR1 and CDR2: LNHDA and SQIVND (reference sequence). Trimming pared 5 bases from V and 9 bases from J, leaving 11 bases between. CDR3 length equals 12 residues. CDR3 DNA sequence: TGTGCCAGTAGTTATCGGGGAGGTGAGCAGTTCTTC. Translated, it gives CASSYRGGEQFF.

There are a few counts of this clone. V and J are TRBV2 and TRBJ1-1; no clear D gene. The CDR3 has 11 amino acids. Germline V gene data show CDR1 as SNHLY and CDR2 as FYNNEI. Trimming took off 2 bases at V and 9 bases at J, with 7 bases between the two ends. CDR3 nucleotide sequence: TGTGCCAGCAGTGAAAGGGATAAAGCTTTCTTT. Its protein is CASSERDKAFF.

This clone was detected a few times. This chain links TRBV7-2 with TRBJ2-3; TRBD1 aligns across 7 bases. J lost 6 bases, V lost 2 bases, and 11 bases had no gene match. The CDR3 is made up of 16 amino acids. Germline loops: CDR1 SGHTA, CDR2 FQGNSA. DNA of the CDR3: TGTGCCAGCAGCTTAAACCGGGATCTCAGGGGGGATACGCAGTATTTT. Protein product: CASSLNRDLRGDTQYF.

The V and J genes are TRBV7-9 and TRBJ2-2, with D uncertain. The CDR3 spans 14 residues. V was pared by 4 bases and J by 2 bases, with 8 bases between. The germline gives CDR1 SEHNR, CDR2 FQNEAQ (reference sequence). CDR3 sequence (DNA): TGTGCCAGCAGCTCACAGAGAAACACCGGGGAGCTGTTTTTT. Its translation: CASSSQRNTGELFF.

This clone was seen only a few times. V is TRBV2 and J is TRBJ2-1; 11 nucleotides line up with TRBD2. Losses at the gene ends were 6 bases for V and 7 bases for J; bases not matched to a gene: 8. Looked up from germline, CDR1 is SNHLY and CDR2 is FYNNEI. This CDR3 is 15 amino acids long. CDR3 residues: CASRFRASGRNEQFF. The CDR3 DNA sequence: TGTGCCAGCAGATTTAGGGCTAGCGGGAGGAATGAGCAGTTCTTC.

This chain joins TRBV19 and TRBJ2-1; 9 bases agree with TRBD2. Per the germline V gene, CDR1 is LNHDA and CDR2 is SQIVND (reference sequence). The CDR3 length is 15 residues. The V gene end was trimmed by 3 bases and the J gene end by 8 bases; junction bases not matched to a gene: 8. The CDR3 bases are TGTGCCAGTAGTATCCTTGCGGGAGGGCGGTATGAGCAGTTCTTC. Protein product: CASSILAGGRYEQFF.

A few counts support this clone. This chain joins TRBV4-3 and TRBJ2-1, with 8 positions matching TRBD2. Germline V gene sequence: CDR1 LGHNA, CDR2 YSLEER. With V trimmed by 0 bases and J by 7 bases, 14 bases remained unmatched. The CDR3 covers 18 residues. For the CDR3, the DNA is TGCGCCAGCAGCCAAGATAGGGTGGCTAGCGGGTCGCGGAATGAGCAGTTCTTC. Amino acid sequence: CASSQDRVASGSRNEQFF.

This clone was picked up a small number of times. V usage is TRBV5-4 and J usage is TRBJ2-7; 7 bases map to TRBD1. CDR1 is SGHNT, CDR2 YYREEE, per germline (reference sequence). The V segment lost 4 bases and the J segment 6 bases; nucleotides outside the gene matches: 13. The CDR3 runs 15 residues. The CDR3 protein is CASSPGGVQGSEQYF. The CDR3 region has the DNA TGTGCCAGCAGCCCGGGTGGGGTACAGGGGAGCGAGCAGTACTTC.

V gene TRBV2 combines with J gene TRBJ2-2; D is unclear. Germline V CDR1 and CDR2: SNHLY, FYNNEI. The CDR3 spans 14 residues. The V and J ends lost 6 bases and 6 bases respectively, with 14 bases between them. In DNA, the CDR3 is TGTGCCAGCAGAACGCTAGAATCCGCCGGGGAGCTGTTTTTT. Its protein product is CASRTLESAGELFF. The full variable domain, in which reference TRBV2 and TRBJ2-2 provide the parts outside the CDR3, is EPEVTQTPSHQVTQMGQEVILRCVPISNHLYFYWYRQILGQKVEFLVSFYNNEISEKSEIFDDQFSVERPDGSNFTLKIRSTKLEDSAMYFCASRTLESAGELFFGEGSRLTVL.

The rearrangement joins TRBV29-1 to TRBJ2-5, with a possible D match to TRBD1 (6 bases). Trimming left V 4 bases short and J 2 bases short, with 11 bases between. The CDR3 spans 13 residues. Germline values: CDR1 SQVTM, CDR2 ANQGSEA. This CDR3 reads CSVGTGNQETQYF. DNA for the CDR3: TGCAGCGTTGGAACAGGGAATCAAGAGACCCAGTACTTC.

This clone turned up a few times. The chain couples TRBV13 to TRBJ2-1; 7 bases line up with TRBD2. With V trimmed by 7 bases and J by 7 bases, 7 bases remained unmatched. CDR3 length equals 13 residues. Germline V gene sequence: CDR1 PRHDT, CDR2 FYEKMQ (reference sequence). The CDR3 sequence: CASIHRGENEQFF. For the CDR3, the DNA is TGTGCCAGCATCCATCGGGGGGAGAATGAGCAGTTCTTC.

The chain is built from TRBV7-2 and TRBJ2-3; a possible D gene is TRBD1 (6 bases). The CDR3 runs 14 residues. V lost 5 bases, J lost 2 bases, and 11 bases lay in between. Germline CDR1 SGHTA, CDR2 FQGNSA. This chain's CDR3 is CASSLGQPTDTQYF. CDR3 in DNA: TGTGCCAGCAGCCTCGGACAGCCCACAGATACGCAGTATTTT. Based on the CDR3 plus reference TRBV7-2 and TRBJ2-3, the full variable domain is GAGVSQSPSNKVTEKGKDVELRCDPISGHTALYWYRQSLGQGLEFLIYFQGNSAPDKSGLPSDRFSAERTGGSVSTLTIQRTQQEDSAVYLCASSLGQPTDTQYFGPGTRLTVL.

This clone was counted a few times. The chain combines TRBV10-3 with TRBJ2-2; no firm D call. The germline V gene has CDR1 ENHRY and CDR2 SYGVKD. The CDR3 contains 14 residues. Trimming removed 3 bases at V and 2 bases at J, with 7 bases between. CDR3 in DNA: TGTGCCATCAGTGATCGCGAAAACACCGGGGAGCTGTTTTTT. Its translation: CAISDRENTGELFF.